This TCR beta chain was sequenced for a study of CD8 T cells in ankylosing spondylitis. Notes on this clonotype: Its antigen is not known.

Using quantitative 5'-RACE with molecular barcodes, the authors made TCR beta libraries. TCRdb redid the calling of the 5' RACE reads with MiXCR, one entry per CDR3 protein. The data hold roughly 220,000 distinct CDR3 sequences, with over 9.5% observed a single time. CDR3 length: 15 residues. V dropped 1 base and J dropped 0 bases, with 10 bases sitting between them. Regarding the study as a whole: Peripheral blood held disease-linked clones only at relatively low frequency, and these were CD8+.

The source of this sequence is a male donor with ankylosing spondylitis or in good health (not recorded which). The sequencing sample was made of blood, either unsorted or a sorted T cell fraction (not recorded which). J is TRBJ2-7 and V is TRBV12-3 or TRBV12-4; no clear D. The CDR3 DNA reads TGTGCCAGCAGTTTAGGAGCCGAGGTCTCCTACGAGCAGTACTTC. Translating gives CASSLGAEVSYEQYF.